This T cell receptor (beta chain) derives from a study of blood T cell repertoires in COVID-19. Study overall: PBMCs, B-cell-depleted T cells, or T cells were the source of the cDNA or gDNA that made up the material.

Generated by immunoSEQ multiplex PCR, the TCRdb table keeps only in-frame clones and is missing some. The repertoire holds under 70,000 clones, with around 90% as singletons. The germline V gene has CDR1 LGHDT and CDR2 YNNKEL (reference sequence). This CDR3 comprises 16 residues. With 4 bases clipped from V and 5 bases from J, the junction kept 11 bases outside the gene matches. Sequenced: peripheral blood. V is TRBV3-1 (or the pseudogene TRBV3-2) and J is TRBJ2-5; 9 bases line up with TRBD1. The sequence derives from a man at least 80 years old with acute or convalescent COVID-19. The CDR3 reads CASSLPTGGGRETQYF. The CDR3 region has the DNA TGTGCCAGCAGCCTACCTACAGGGGGCGGCCGGGAGACCCAGTACTTC.